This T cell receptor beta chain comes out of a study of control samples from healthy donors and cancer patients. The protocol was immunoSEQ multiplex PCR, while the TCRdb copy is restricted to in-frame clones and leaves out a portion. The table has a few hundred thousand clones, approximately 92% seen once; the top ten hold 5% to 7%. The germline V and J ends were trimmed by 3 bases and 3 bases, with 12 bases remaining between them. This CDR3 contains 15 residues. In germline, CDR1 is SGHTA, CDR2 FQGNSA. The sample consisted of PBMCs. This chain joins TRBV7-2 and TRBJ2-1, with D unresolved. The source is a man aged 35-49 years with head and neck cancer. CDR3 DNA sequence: TGTGCCAGCAGCTTGGCTAGTCAAGTCTACAATGAGCAGTTCTTC. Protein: CASSLASQVYNEQFF.